Below, 6 T cell receptor beta chains from the same sample are listed, as sequenced in a study of beta chain features in type 1 diabetes. The antigens these receptors bind are not known. General study points: Type 1 diabetes patients showed a moderate but significant shortening of TCRB CDR3s in all four CD4+ subsets.

What was sequenced were expressed TCRB transcripts, since all of the isolated RNA had been reverse transcribed. Assay used: immunoSEQ multiplex PCR; TCRdb lists only in-frame clones, some missing. The table records 300,000 to 450,000 clones, 9.6% of them present only once. Sequencing was done on a sample of central memory CD4+ T cells from blood. These receptors were obtained from a man under 40 with type 1 diabetes.

V gene TRBV28 combines with J gene TRBJ1-2; D is possibly TRBD1 (6 bases). V lost 10 bases and J 2 bases, leaving 17 bases between the germline ends. The CDR3 covers 14 residues. The V gene's germline CDR1 is MDHEN and CDR2 SYDVKM. DNA of the CDR3: TGTGCCACCGTACAGGGACTACGCAACTATGGCTACACCTTC. It codes for CATVQGLRNYGYTF.

This chain's CDR3 is CASSLSGLSYNEQFF. The CDR3 region has the DNA TGTGCCAGCAGCCTTAGCGGACTTTCCTACAATGAGCAGTTCTTC. The chain joins TRBV7-2 to TRBJ2-1, with a weak D call TRBD2 (6 bases). V was trimmed by 5 bases and J by 1 base, leaving 12 bases between them. The V gene's germline CDR1 is SGHTA and CDR2 FQGNSA. The CDR3 consists of 15 residues. The variable domain in full, with the rest retrieved from reference TRBV7-2 and TRBJ2-1, is GAGVSQSPSNKVTEKGKDVELRCDPISGHTALYWYRQSLGQGLEFLIYFQGNSAPDKSGLPSDRFSAERTGGSVSTLTIQRTQQEDSAVYLCASSLSGLSYNEQFFGPGTRLTVL.

This clone came up a few times. The J gene is TRBJ2-3, the V gene TRBV15; D gene uncertain. Germline-derived CDR1 and CDR2 are LNHNV and YYDKDF (reference sequence). There are 13 residues in the CDR3. V lost 0 bases and J 3 bases, leaving 4 bases between the germline ends. The CDR3 bases are TGTGCCACCAGCAGAGATCCGACAGATACGCAGTATTTT. Protein: CATSRDPTDTQYF.

The rearrangement joins TRBV2 to TRBJ2-5; 9 positions agree with TRBD2. The CDR3 covers 15 residues. With 5 bases clipped from V and 1 base from J, the junction kept 5 bases outside the gene matches. The V gene's germline CDR1 is SNHLY and CDR2 FYNNEI. CDR3 region: CASSNAGGTQETQYF. The CDR3 DNA follows: TGTGCCAGCAGTAACGCGGGAGGGACCCAAGAGACCCAGTACTTC.

This clone was seen more than once but under ten times. This may stem from a read error, because a much larger clone lies one nucleotide away. Additional DNA sequences in this sample encode the identical CDR3. This chain connects TRBV7-2 to TRBJ2-3; the match to TRBD1 covers 9 bases. The CDR3 loop spans 14 amino acids. V was pared by 2 bases and J by 4 bases, with 1 base of the junction left unmatched. Germline-derived CDR1 and CDR2 are SGHTA and FQGNSA. This CDR3 reads CASSLTGGPDTQYF. DNA for the CDR3: TGTGCCAGCAGCTTAACAGGGGGCCCAGATACGCAGTATTTT.

V and J are TRBV10-3 and TRBJ2-5; TRBD1 agrees at 8 bases. CDR3 length: 15 amino acids. Trimming cost V 6 bases and J 9 bases; bases outside gene matches: 15. CDR1 and CDR2 (germline): ENHRY, SYGVKD. CDR3 nucleotides: TGTGCCATCAGGGAGGGACAGGCCCCCAGGGGGGCCCAGTACTTC. Translation gives CAIREGQAPRGAQYF.